The present T cell receptor beta chain was sequenced within a study of metastatic and nonmetastatic thyroid tumors (dated by TCRdb to 2019 to 2021). Study-wide context: The researchers compared repertoires between peripheral blood samples and tumor or nodule tissue samples from patients with malignant or benign thyroid disease. Overall results and qualifications from the work: In both blood and tumor samples, malignant tumors were reported to have significantly higher TCR beta diversity than benign nodules.

The library was made by PCR. Sequenced on an Illumina HiSeq 4000. High-throughput sequencing was used to profile the TCR beta-chain CDR3 region of each patient. The authors' analysis ran thus. Drawing on CDR3 differences between clinicopathological groups, the researchers built a classifier meant to tell apart patients with distant-metastatic papillary thyroid cancer. Repertoire diversity was assessed with the Shannon index, and tumor-blood repertoire similarity with the Morisita-Horn index. The public sequencing data were trimmed at Q25 with fastp and processed into clonotypes with MiXCR by TCRdb, which kept only in-frame beta chains. The V and J calls here are based on TCRdb, not the publication. The sample table shows 45,000 to 60,000 clones, and approximately 15% are seen once. The ten biggest clones cover around 3% of the sample. No patient had received any treatment before thyroid surgery. Using T-cell receptor beta sequencing, the study looked back at clinical samples from patients collected from the early 2010s to the late 2010s.

A word on this clone: No cognate antigen has been identified for it. One base away there is no much larger clone; base qualities are not given.

The sequenced sample consisted of blood. The source is a female donor with papillary thyroid cancer or a benign thyroid nodule (not recorded which). Some clones in this sample may be carry-over from other donors' samples.

CDR3 sequence: CASSVRGRSGGRQPQHF. In nucleotide form, the sequence is TGTGCCAGCAGTGTCCGTGGTAGGTCAGGAGGCCGTCAGCCCCAGCATTTT. This sequence uses TRBV6-1 and TRBJ1-5; the D gene identity is not certain. Reading the germline V gene gives CDR1 MNHNS and CDR2 SASEGT. From the cysteine up to the phenylalanine, the CDR3 has a length of 17 residues. CDR3 DNA is the only sequence kept; it has 51 bases, read in frame from the first base. At the junction V is shortened by 4 bases and J by 6 bases, with 22 bases in between.